These 32 T cell receptor beta chains came from one sample sequenced in a study of blood T cells in healthy people across ages. For the second PCR, which ran for 7 to 11 cycles, a sample-barcoded 5' primer and a J-beta primer mix were used. TCRdb used MiXCR to reprocess the 5' RACE reads, holding one entry per CDR3 protein. In the table there are about 700,000 distinct CDR3 sequences, approximately 31% of which are singletons. Sequenced input: blood. Source of these receptors: a woman of 80 years or more in good health.

CDR3 in DNA: TGTGCCAGCTCCCCTCTTGACTCTGGGGCCAACGTCCTGACTTTC. Residues: CASSPLDSGANVLTF. The chain couples TRBV18 to TRBJ2-6; D gene unclear. Trimming removed 6 bases at V and 0 bases at J, with 9 bases between. The CDR3 is made up of 15 amino acids. Germline-derived CDR1 and CDR2 are KGHSH and LQKENI.

This clonotype has ten or more counts. The chain joins TRBV7-3 to TRBJ2-7, with D possibly called TRBD1 or TRBD2 (6 bases each). V gave up 2 bases and J gave up 3 bases, with 14 bases separating them. The CDR3 runs 15 residues. The germline V gene has CDR1 SGHTA and CDR2 FQGTGA. CDR3: CASSLLGGRGYEQYF. The CDR3 nucleotides are TGTGCCAGCAGCTTACTGGGGGGCAGGGGCTACGAGCAGTACTTC.

Ten or more counts support this clonotype. This chain uses TRBV7-9 with TRBJ1-5, with TRBD1 matching over 7 bases. The CDR3 has 14 residues. CDR1 and CDR2 from the germline V gene are SEHNR and FQNEAQ (reference sequence). V shed 5 bases and J 4 bases; nucleotides not matched to a gene: 5. The DNA for the CDR3 is TGTGCCAGCAGCCCACTCAGGGGGAATCAGCCCCAGCATTTT. The encoded protein is CASSPLRGNQPQHF.

Many counts were recorded for this clonotype. This chain links TRBV5-6 with TRBJ2-5, with D possibly matching TRBD1 (6 bases). This CDR3 is 14 amino acids long. CDR1 SGHDT and CDR2 YYEEEE come from the germline V gene. The ends were cut back, 4 bases at V and 5 bases at J, with 15 bases in the middle. The CDR3 region has the DNA TGTGCCAGCAGCCAACCGACAGGACTGGAGACCCAGTACTTC. This gives the protein CASSQPTGLETQYF.

This CDR3 is CASSQPSGEQFF. The CDR3 nucleotides read TGCGCCAGCAGCCAACCCTCAGGGGAGCAGTTCTTC. The chain joins TRBV4-1 to TRBJ2-1; D might be TRBD1 (5 bases). The CDR3 has 12 residues. V dropped 2 bases and J dropped 10 bases, with 9 bases sitting between them. Germline values: CDR1 MGHRA, CDR2 YSYEKL.

Note on this clonotype: A much larger clone is a single base away; this may be a read error. The chain employs TRBV12-3 or TRBV12-4 and TRBJ2-5, with 8 positions matching TRBD2. This CDR3 is built from 15 residues. CDR3 in amino acids: CASSSTSEAQGTQYF. DNA for the CDR3: TGTGCCAGCAGTTCGACTAGCGAGGCCCAAGGGACCCAGTACTTC.

The chain combines TRBV21-1 with TRBJ2-4. TRBV21-1 is termed a pseudogene. The CDR3 covers 18 residues. This chain's CDR3 is CASSNKMRKLLAKNIQYF. In nucleotides, the CDR3 is TGTGCCAGCAGCAATAAAATGAGAAAGCTTCTAGCCAAAAACATTCAGTACTTC.

This clonotype was found a few times. V is TRBV19 and J is TRBJ2-1; D gene uncertain. The CDR3 contains 15 residues. The V end lost 3 bases, the J end lost 10 bases, and 19 bases lay between the germline ends. Germline CDR1 LNHDA, CDR2 SQIVND (reference sequence). CDR3 in DNA: TGTGCCAGTAGTATCCGAGGCCCGACATCAGGCGAGCAGTTCTTC. The encoded protein is CASSIRGPTSGEQFF.

The table lists this clonotype with many counts. This sequence joins TRBV4-3 and TRBJ2-1; TRBD2 matches at 9 bases. Unmatched junction bases numbered 11, after V lost 0 bases and J lost 14 bases. The germline CDR1 and CDR2 sequences are LGHNA and YSLEER. The length of the CDR3 is 15 residues. The CDR3 nucleotides read TGCGCCAGCAGCCAAGATACCTTTATGCGGGGGGGAAAGTTCTTC. Protein sequence: CASSQDTFMRGGKFF.

The genes are TRBV27 and TRBJ1-5, with 9 positions matching TRBD1. The CDR3 is 18 residues long. J gave up 4 bases and V 2 bases, and 12 bases lay outside the gene matches. Germline V gives CDR1 MNHEY, CDR2 SMNVEV (reference sequence). The CDR3 nucleotides read TGTGCCAGCAGTTTACTCCCGCCGGGACAGGGAAGGAATCAGCCCCAGCATTTT. Protein: CASSLLPPGQGRNQPQHF.

About this clonotype itself: This may arise from a read error, as a much more abundant clone is one base away. The chain uses TRBV24-1 and TRBJ2-1, with a weak D call TRBD1 (5 bases). Per the germline V gene, CDR1 is KGHDR and CDR2 is SFDVKD. The CDR3 covers 13 residues. CDR3 nucleotides: TGTGCCACCAGGGATTCAGGGTGGCATGAGCAGTTCTTC. Translating gives CATRDSGWHEQFF.

A few counts support this clonotype. The genes are TRBV7-9 and TRBJ1-2; 12 bases map to TRBD1. Germline CDR1 reads SEHNR; CDR2 reads FQNEAQ (reference sequence). J was trimmed by 4 bases and V by 5 bases; bases with no gene match: 8. The CDR3 is 16 residues long. The CDR3 DNA sequence: TGTGCCAGCAGCCCCCGGGACAGGGGGCCCGGCTATGGCTACACCTTC. Translated: CASSPRDRGPGYGYTF.

This clonotype was seen at least ten times. The chain combines TRBV27 with TRBJ2-6, with 7 bases lining up with TRBD1. With 7 bases clipped from V and 4 bases from J, the junction kept 13 bases outside the gene matches. From germline, CDR1 is MNHEY and CDR2 SMNVEV (reference sequence). This CDR3 has 17 amino acids. Written as DNA, the CDR3 is TGTGCCAGCACCTCCGACAGGGAGATTTCCGGGGCCAACGTCCTGACTTTC. This codes for CASTSDREISGANVLTF.

The chain couples TRBV2 to TRBJ2-1; D is ambiguous. The CDR3 covers 14 residues. Germline V gives CDR1 SNHLY, CDR2 FYNNEI. Trimming left V 8 bases short and J 3 bases short, with 14 bases between. The chain's CDR3 is CASAGSALYNEQFF. In DNA form, the CDR3 reads TGTGCCAGCGCAGGTTCGGCACTCTACAATGAGCAGTTCTTC.

Concerning this clonotype: A much larger clone differs by one base, so this may be a read error. The V and J genes are TRBV15 and TRBJ1-5, with D hard to call. Germline CDR1 and CDR2: LNHNV and YYDKDF (reference sequence). CDR3 length: 15 residues. The CDR3 coding sequence is TGTGCCACCGGCAGAGATCTTACATGGGATCAGCCCCAGCATTTT. Its translation: CATGRDLTWDQPQHF.

This clonotype was detected many times. The germline gene is not matched at one end of the junction; a read error may be the cause. The rearrangement links TRBV28 to TRBJ2-7; possibly TRBD1 or TRBD2 for D (6 bases each). Germline lookup yields CDR1 MDHEN and CDR2 SYDVKM. The CDR3 runs to 17 residues. CDR3 protein: CTSSFPPDRRGSYEQYF. CDR3 DNA sequence: TGTACCAGCAGTTTCCCTCCTGACAGGCGGGGATCCTACGAGCAGTACTTC. The variable domain in full, completed from reference TRBV28 and TRBJ2-7, reads DVKVTQSSRYLVKRTGEKVFLECVQDMDHENMFWYRQDPGLGLRLIYFSYDVKMKEKGDIPEGYSVSREKKERFSLILESASTNQTSMYLCTSSFPPDRRGSYEQYFGPGTRLTVT.

Of note for this clonotype: A much larger clone lies one base from this, so it may be a read error. This chain uses TRBV7-2 with TRBJ1-6, with 7 bases that match TRBD1. This CDR3 comprises 19 residues. Germline CDR1 is SGHTA and CDR2 is FQGNSA. CDR3 in DNA: TGTGCCAGCAGCTTAGGGTCAAATAAGGGGGCGCATTATAATTCACCCCCCCACTTT. It codes for CASSLGSNKGAHYNSPPHF.

This clonotype has a count of ten or more. The chain is built from TRBV7-2 and TRBJ1-2; D is ambiguous. Between the trimmed V and J ends, which lost 5 bases and 0 bases, there was a span of 16 bases. Germline CDR1 and CDR2: SGHTA and FQGNSA. The CDR3 spans 16 residues. CDR3 amino acids: CASSPRRVLANYGYTF. In DNA form, the CDR3 reads TGTGCCAGCAGCCCCCGAAGGGTCCTAGCTAACTATGGCTACACCTTC.

With respect to this clonotype: Since a much larger clone is just one base distant, this may be a read error. The chain recombines TRBV5-1 with TRBJ2-5; D might be TRBD2 (6 bases). The J call is in doubt because the DNA end fits TRBJ2-1 better. CDR3 length: 16 amino acids. CDR1 and CDR2 (germline): SGHRS, YFSETQ. CDR3 protein: CASSPGGILSQETQFF. The CDR3 nucleotides are TGCGCCAGCAGCCCTGGGGGGATCCTCTCCCAAGAGACCCAGTTCTTC.

V is TRBV28 and J is TRBJ1-5, with no clear D. Germline CDR1 MDHEN, CDR2 SYDVKM. The CDR3 is 17 residues long. The V and J ends lost 3 bases and 0 bases respectively, with 15 bases between them. The DNA for the CDR3 is TGTGCCAGCAGTTTCATTAATATCCAGAATAGCAATCAGCCCCAGCATTTT. It specifies CASSFINIQNSNQPQHF.

The chain combines TRBV3-1 with TRBJ1-1; D gene unclear. V lost 4 bases and J 1 base, leaving 16 bases between the germline ends. The CDR3 runs 16 residues. The germline V gene encodes CDR1 LGHDT and CDR2 YNNKEL (reference sequence). CDR3 loop: CASSLTIGPGNTEAFF. As DNA, the CDR3 is TGTGCCAGCAGCCTAACGATAGGACCGGGGAACACTGAAGCTTTCTTT.

Comment on this clonotype: A much larger clonotype is one base distant, so this may be a read error. The V and J genes are TRBV2 and TRBJ2-5; D is unclear. The germline CDR1 and CDR2 sequences are SNHLY and FYNNEI. The V end lost 0 bases, the J end lost 11 bases, and 16 bases lay between the germline ends. The CDR3 totals 14 residues. The CDR3 protein is CASSEAPSRHEQYF. The DNA of the CDR3 is TGTGCCAGCAGTGAAGCGCCTAGTAGACATGAGCAGTACTTC. The full variable domain, in which reference TRBV2 and TRBJ2-5 provide the parts outside the CDR3, is EPEVTQTPSHQVTQMGQEVILRCVPISNHLYFYWYRQILGQKVEFLVSFYNNEISEKSEIFDDQFSVERPDGSNFTLKIRSTKLEDSAMYFCASSEAPSRHEQYFGPGTRLLVL.

The genes are TRBV29-1 and TRBJ2-3; 12 bases match TRBD2. The trim removed 6 bases at V and 3 bases at J, leaving 4 bases unmatched. Germline V gene data show CDR1 as SQVTM and CDR2 as ANQGSEA. The CDR3 length is 14 residues. The CDR3 DNA reads as TGCAGCGTCTCGACTAGCGGGGGAACAGATACGCAGTATTTT. This gives the protein CSVSTSGGTDTQYF.

Many counts were recorded for this clonotype. The chain employs TRBV5-1 and TRBJ2-3; D may be TRBD1 (6 bases). CDR1 and CDR2 from the germline V gene are SGHRS and YFSETQ. The CDR3 spans 15 residues. Trimming shortened V by 1 base and J by 2 bases, and 11 bases separated the two germline ends. CDR3 loop: CASSLYGQTTDTQYF. The CDR3 DNA is TGCGCCAGCAGCTTGTACGGACAGACCACAGATACGCAGTATTTT.

To note about this clonotype: This may be a read error: a much more frequent sequence differs by one nucleotide. V is TRBV27 and J is TRBJ2-4, with D possibly TRBD2 on 5 matching bases. V was cut by 2 bases and J by 13 bases, with 27 bases left in between. Per the germline V gene, CDR1 is MNHEY and CDR2 is SMNVEV (reference sequence). The CDR3 length is 17 residues. This chain's CDR3 is CASSLRQRRGEFNEQYF. CDR3 in DNA: TGTGCCAGCAGTTTAAGGCAACGACGGGGAGAGTTCAACGAACAGTACTTC.

This clonotype was seen a single time. The genes are TRBV12-3 or TRBV12-4 and TRBJ2-7; 7 nucleotides align to TRBD1. V shed 2 bases and J 0 bases; nucleotides not matched to a gene: 10. CDR3 length: 17 residues. CDR3 protein: CASSLWAGRGNSYEQYF. In DNA, the CDR3 is TGTGCCAGCAGTTTATGGGCCGGCAGGGGGAACTCCTACGAGCAGTACTTC.

The sample holds many counts of this clonotype. The J gene is TRBJ1-1, the V gene TRBV5-1; D may be TRBD1 (5 bases). In germline, CDR1 is SGHRS, CDR2 YFSETQ. This CDR3 region has 15 residues. V was clipped by 0 bases and J by 4 bases, with 13 bases between them. Written as DNA, the CDR3 is TGCGCCAGCAGCTTGGAGGGACGGGGGGGCACTGAAGCTTTCTTT. Translated, it gives CASSLEGRGGTEAFF.

This clonotype appeared many times. The chain has TRBV14 and TRBJ1-2; TRBD1 might be the D (6 bases). The V and J ends lost 2 bases and 1 base respectively, with 11 bases between them. CDR1 and CDR2 (germline): SGHDN, FVKESK. This CDR3 is built from 15 residues. The CDR3 nucleotides are TGTGCCAGCAGCCAAATCGGGGGCGATAACTATGGCTACACCTTC. Amino acid sequence: CASSQIGGDNYGYTF.

In DNA form, the CDR3 reads TGTGCCTGGAGTGTACTGCACGAGCAGTACTTC. Translated: CAWSVLHEQYF. V gene TRBV30 combines with J gene TRBJ2-7; D gene ambiguous. V shed 0 bases and J shed 5 bases, with 5 bases lying between them. Germline assignment: CDR1 GTSNPN and CDR2 SVGIG (reference sequence). This CDR3 is 11 amino acids long. The full variable domain, completed using reference TRBV30 and TRBJ2-7, is SQTIHQWPATLVQPVGSPLSLECTVEGTSNPNLYWYRQAAGRGLQLLFYSVGIGQISSEVPQNLSASRPQDRQFILSSKKLLLSDSGFYLCAWSVLHEQYFGPGTRLTVT.

V usage is TRBV21-1 and J usage is TRBJ1-5; the table's D call of TRBD1 was not tested on the DNA. TRBV21-1 is marked as a pseudogene. The CDR3 totals 18 residues. CDR3 DNA: TGTGCCAGCAGCAAAGTCAACAGGGCAGAACGTAGCAATCAGCCCCGGCATTTT. As protein: CASSKVNRAERSNQPRHF.

The CDR3 region is CASSYSSFNTEAFF. The DNA for the CDR3 is TGTGCCAGCAGTTACTCCAGTTTTAACACTGAAGCTTTCTTT. J is TRBJ1-1 and V is TRBV6-6; D is uncertain. Germline V CDR1 and CDR2: MNHNY, SVGAGI (reference sequence). Trimming removed 0 bases at V and 2 bases at J, with 7 bases between. The CDR3 loop spans 14 amino acids.

With regard to this clonotype: This may stem from a read error, because a much larger clone lies one nucleotide away. The V gene is TRBV5-1, the J gene TRBJ2-1; 10 bases align to TRBD1. This CDR3 spans 16 amino acids. Unmatched junction bases numbered 6, after V lost 4 bases and J lost 2 bases. Germline V CDR1 and CDR2: SGHRS, YFSETQ. CDR3 sequence (DNA): TGCGCCAGCAGCACTGCCGGGACAGGGGCCTACAATGAGCAGTTCTTC. Its protein is CASSTAGTGAYNEQFF.